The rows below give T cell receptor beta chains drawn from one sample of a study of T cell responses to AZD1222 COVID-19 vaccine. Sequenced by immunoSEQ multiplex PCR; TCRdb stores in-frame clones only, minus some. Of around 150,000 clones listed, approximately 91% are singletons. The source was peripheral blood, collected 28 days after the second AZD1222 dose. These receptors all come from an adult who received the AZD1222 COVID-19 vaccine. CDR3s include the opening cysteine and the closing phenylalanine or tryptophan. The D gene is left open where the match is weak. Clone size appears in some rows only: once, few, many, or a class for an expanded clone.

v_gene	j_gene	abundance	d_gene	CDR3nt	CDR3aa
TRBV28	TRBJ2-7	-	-	TGTGCCAGCAGTCTCTTACAGGGTAACGAGCAGTACTTC	CASSLLQGNEQYF
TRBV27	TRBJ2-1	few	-	TGTGCCAGCAGTCCCCGGGGCGGAGAGCAGTTCTTC	CASSPRGGEQFF
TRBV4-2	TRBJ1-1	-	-	TGTGCCAGCAGCCTGCACGCAACAGGGCCAGGCACTGAAGCTTTCTTT	CASSLHATGPGTEAFF
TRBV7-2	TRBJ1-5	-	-	TGTGCCAGCAGCTTAAGGGGGAATCAGCCCCAGCATTTT	CASSLRGNQPQHF
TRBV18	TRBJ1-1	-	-	TGTGCCAGCTCTCCTAGACATCTAACCCCATACACTGAAGCTTTCTTT	CASSPRHLTPYTEAFF
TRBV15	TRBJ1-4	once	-	TGTGCCACCAGCAGAGATCGACATAATGAAAAACTGTTTTTT	CATSRDRHNEKLFF
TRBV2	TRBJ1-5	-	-	TGTGCCAGCAGTGAGTTGGGGGTAGGACAGCCCCAGCATTTT	CASSELGVGQPQHF
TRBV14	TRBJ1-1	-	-	TGTGCCAGCAGCCAAGGATTGTCGCCGATAGGTTCAGGGAAGAACACTGAAGCTTTCTTT	CASSQGLSPIGSGKNTEAFF
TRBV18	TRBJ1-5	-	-	TGTGCCAGCTCACCAATCCAAGATCAGCCCCAGCATTTT	CASSPIQDQPQHF
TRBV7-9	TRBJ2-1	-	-	TGTGCCAGCAGCAGGGGGGAGGAGGAGAGCTCCTACAATGAGCAGTTCTTC	CASSRGEEESSYNEQFF
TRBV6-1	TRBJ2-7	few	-	TGTGCCAGCAGTGACCGACAGGGAGGCCCCTACGAGCAGTACTTC	CASSDRQGGPYEQYF
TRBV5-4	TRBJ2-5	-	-	TGTGCCAGCAGCTTGGCGGGGATCTACCAAGAGACCCAGTACTTC	CASSLAGIYQETQYF
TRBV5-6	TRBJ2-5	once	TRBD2	TGTGCCAGCAGTTATGGACTAGCGGGGGAACAAGAGACCCAGTACTTC	CASSYGLAGEQETQYF
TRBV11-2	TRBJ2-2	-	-	TGTGCCAGCAGCTTACGGGGGGCAGACACCGGGGAGCTGTTTTTT	CASSLRGADTGELFF
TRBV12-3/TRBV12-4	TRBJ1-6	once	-	TGTGCCAGCAGTTTAGCACAGAAAGCCCTCCACTTT	CASSLAQKALHF
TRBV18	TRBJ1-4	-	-	TGTGCCAGCTCACCGGACATCGAAGAAAAACTGTTTTTT	CASSPDIEEKLFF
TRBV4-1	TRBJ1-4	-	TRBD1	TGCGCCAGCAGCTCCAACCAGGGGGCGGAGGAAAAACTGTTTTTT	CASSSNQGAEEKLFF
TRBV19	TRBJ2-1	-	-	TGTGCCAGTAGTATGCCCCCCGGCAATGAGCAGTTCTTC	CASSMPPGNEQFF
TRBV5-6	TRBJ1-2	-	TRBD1	TGTGCCAGCAGCTTCCTGCCTCGCGGGCAGGGGGAAGGGGGCTACACCTTC	CASSFLPRGQGEGGYTF
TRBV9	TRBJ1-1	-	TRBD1	TGTGCCAGCAGCAACACAGGGGGACCGAGCACTGAAGCTTTCTTT	CASSNTGGPSTEAFF
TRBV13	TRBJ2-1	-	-	TGTGCCAGCAGCGCAGGGGACGGGAGCTCCTACAATGAGCAGTTCTTC	CASSAGDGSSYNEQFF
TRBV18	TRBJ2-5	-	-	TGTGCCAGCTCACCTACCGGGGGTAACCGAGAGACCCAGTACTTC	CASSPTGGNRETQYF
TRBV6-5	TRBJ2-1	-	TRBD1	TGTGCCAGCAGCGCGGGACAGGGGTACAATGAGCAGTTCTTC	CASSAGQGYNEQFF
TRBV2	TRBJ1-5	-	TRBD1	TGTGCCAGCAGCGCCGGGACAGGGGGGATTCAGCCCCAGCATTTT	CASSAGTGGIQPQHF
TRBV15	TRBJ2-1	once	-	TGTGCCACCAGCAGAGCGGGCATTTCTGCAAATGAGCAGTTCTTC	CATSRAGISANEQFF
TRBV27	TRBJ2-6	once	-	TGTGCCAGCAGTTCGCTGCCGTTCGGGGCCAACGTCCTGACTTTC	CASSSLPFGANVLTF
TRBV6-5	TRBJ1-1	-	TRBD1	TGTGCCAGCACCGGACAGGTATTGAACACTGAAGCTTTCTTT	CASTGQVLNTEAFF
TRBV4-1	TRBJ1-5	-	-	TGCGCCAGCAGCCAAGAATTTTCGGGGGAAAATAGCAATCAGCCCCAGCATTTT	CASSQEFSGENSNQPQHF
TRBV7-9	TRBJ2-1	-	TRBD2	TGTGCCAGCAGCCAACCGGGGGCGACTAGCGGCGACTACAATGAGCAGTTCTTC	CASSQPGATSGDYNEQFF
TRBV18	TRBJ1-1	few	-	TGTGCCAGCTCAAGGCAAAAGGGTGACCCTGAAGCTTTCTTT	CASSRQKGDPEAFF
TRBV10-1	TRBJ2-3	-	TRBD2	TGCGCCACCCAAAGACTAGCGGGAGTTCCAGATACGCAGTATTTT	CATQRLAGVPDTQYF
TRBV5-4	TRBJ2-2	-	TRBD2	TGTGCCAGCAGCGCCGGGACTAGCGGCACCACCGGGGAGCTGTTTTTT	CASSAGTSGTTGELFF
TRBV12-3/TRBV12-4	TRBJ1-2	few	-	TGTGCCAGCAGTCGACAGCATGGCTACACCTTC	CASSRQHGYTF
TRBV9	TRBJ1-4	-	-	TGTGCCAGCAGCGCCCTGGGGGGAGGCTTAGGTGAAAAACTGTTTTTT	CASSALGGGLGEKLFF
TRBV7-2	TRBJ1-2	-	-	TGTGCCAGCAGCTCGACTGCTTTAAGCTACACCTTC	CASSSTALSYTF
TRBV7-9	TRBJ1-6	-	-	TGTGCCAGCTCCTATAATTCACCCCTCCACTTT	CASSYNSPLHF
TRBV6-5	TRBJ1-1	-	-	TGTGCCAGTACCGGGCAGACGGACACTGAAGCTTTCTTT	CASTGQTDTEAFF
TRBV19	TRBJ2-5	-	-	TGTGCCAGCCAGTCTTTCATCGGAGAGACCCAGTACTTC	CASQSFIGETQYF
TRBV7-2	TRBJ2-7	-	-	TGTGCCAGCAGCCTGAAGGGGGTTGAGGGCTACGAGCAGTACTTC	CASSLKGVEGYEQYF
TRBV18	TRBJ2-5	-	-	TGTGCCAGCTCGCCCGGACAGAAAGAGACCCAGTACTTC	CASSPGQKETQYF
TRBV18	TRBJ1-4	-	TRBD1	TGTGCCAGCTCACCGACTGGGACAGGAAATGAAAAACTGTTTTTT	CASSPTGTGNEKLFF
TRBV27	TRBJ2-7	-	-	TGTGCCAGCAGTTCCCAGGGGTCAACCTACGAGCAGTACTTC	CASSSQGSTYEQYF
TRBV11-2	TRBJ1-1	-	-	TGTGCCAGCAGCCCGGGCAGGTCATTTGGAGTTTTCTTT	CASSPGRSFGVFF
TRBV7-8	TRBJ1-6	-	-	TGTGCCAGCAGCCGAAATACAGGAACCAATTCACCCCTCCACTTT	CASSRNTGTNSPLHF
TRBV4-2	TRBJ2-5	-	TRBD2	TGTGCCAGCAGCCAGGGACTAGCGGGAGGGAAAGAGACCCAGTACTTC	CASSQGLAGGKETQYF
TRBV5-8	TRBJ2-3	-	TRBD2	TGTGCCAGCAGCTTCGATGGGACTAGCGGGAGCGACACAGATACGCAGTATTTT	CASSFDGTSGSDTDTQYF
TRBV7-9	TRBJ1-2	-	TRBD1	TGTGCCAGCAGCTCAGACCCGGGACAGGGAAACTATGGCTACACCTTC	CASSSDPGQGNYGYTF
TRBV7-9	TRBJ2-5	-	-	TGTGCCAGCAGCTTAGGGGGCGGAGTCCAAGAGACCCAGTACTTC	CASSLGGGVQETQYF
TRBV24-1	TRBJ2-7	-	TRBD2	TGTGCCACCACCCCTCGGGGTAGCGGGAATACCTACGAGCAGTACTTC	CATTPRGSGNTYEQYF
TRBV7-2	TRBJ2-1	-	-	TGTGCCAGCAGCTTAGTTCCTAACCCCTCGAGTGAGCAGTTCTTC	CASSLVPNPSSEQFF
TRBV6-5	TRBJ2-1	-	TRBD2	TGTGCCAGCAGTTATAGCGGGGGGCAAAGCAATGAGCAGTTCTTC	CASSYSGGQSNEQFF
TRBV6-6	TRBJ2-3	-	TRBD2	TGTGCCAGCAGTCCGCGGACTAGCGGGGGGGCTGGCACAGATACGCAGTATTTT	CASSPRTSGGAGTDTQYF
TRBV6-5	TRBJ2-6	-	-	TGTGCCAGCAGTTACATGAACTCTGGGGCCAACGTCCTGACTTTC	CASSYMNSGANVLTF
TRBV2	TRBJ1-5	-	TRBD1	TGTGCCAGCACCAGGACAGGGATTGGTGAGCCCCAGCATTTT	CASTRTGIGEPQHF